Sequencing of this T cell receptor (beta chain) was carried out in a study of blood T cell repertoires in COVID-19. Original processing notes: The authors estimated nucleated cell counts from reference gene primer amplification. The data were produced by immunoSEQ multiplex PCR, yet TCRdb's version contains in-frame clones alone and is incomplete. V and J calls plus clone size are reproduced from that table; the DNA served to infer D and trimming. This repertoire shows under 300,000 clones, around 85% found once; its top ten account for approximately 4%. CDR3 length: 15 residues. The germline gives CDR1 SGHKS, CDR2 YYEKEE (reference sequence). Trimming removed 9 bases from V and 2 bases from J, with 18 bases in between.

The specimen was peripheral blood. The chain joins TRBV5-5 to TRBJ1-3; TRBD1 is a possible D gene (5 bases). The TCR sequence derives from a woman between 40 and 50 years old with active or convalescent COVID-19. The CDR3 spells CATTLGGVAGNTIYF. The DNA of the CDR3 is TGTGCCACCACCTTGGGGGGGGTGGCTGGAAACACCATATATTTT.